A single sample gave rise to the 10 T cell receptor beta chains below, sequenced in a study of blood T cell repertoires in COVID-19 (TCRdb year 2020). Libraries were built with the immunoSEQ multiplex PCR assay. The table was pulled from immuneACCESS by TCRdb, which kept in-frame rearrangements only. Such tables lose some clones; where checked, under half of the loss comes from unresolved V genes, and the rest has no known cause. Present in this sample are roughly 80,000 clones, roughly 90% of which were seen just once. The ten top clones hold more than 15% of the sample. Sequencing input: peripheral blood. The source of these receptors is a man at least 80 years old in a cohort sampled during active COVID-19.

The V and J genes are TRBV19 and TRBJ1-5; 7 bases are a match to TRBD1. This CDR3 has 17 residues. Trimming at V came to 6 bases and at J to 0 bases, leaving 11 bases not matched to a gene. The germline gives CDR1 LNHDA, CDR2 SQIVND (reference sequence). The CDR3 sequence: CASSDRERVDSNQPQHF. CDR3 bases: TGTGCCAGTAGCGACAGGGAAAGGGTAGATAGCAATCAGCCCCAGCATTTT.

The chain recombines TRBV7-9 with TRBJ2-6; a possible D gene is TRBD1 (5 bases). With 1 base removed from V and 4 bases from J, the gap between germline ends came to 17 bases. In germline, CDR1 is SEHNR, CDR2 FQNEAQ (reference sequence). The CDR3 has 18 residues. CDR3 coding DNA: TGTGCCAGCAGCTTAGGACAGCTCATTCTCGGGGGGGCCAACGTCCTGACTTTC. Protein product: CASSLGQLILGGANVLTF.

Written as DNA, the CDR3 is TGTGCCAGCAGCCTAGCCACAAGAAGTCAAGAGACCCAGTACTTC. The encoded protein is CASSLATRSQETQYF. The gene calls are TRBV11-2 and TRBJ2-5; D might be TRBD2 (5 bases). This CDR3 is 15 amino acids long. Germline V gene lookup returns CDR1 SGHAT and CDR2 FQNNGV. Trimming took off 5 bases at V and 2 bases at J, with 15 bases between the two ends.

The chain combines TRBV15 with TRBJ2-3; D unclear. Germline V lookup: CDR1 LNHNV, CDR2 YYDKDF (reference sequence). Between the trimmed V and J ends, which lost 0 bases and 5 bases, there was a span of 9 bases. CDR3 size: 14 residues. As DNA, the CDR3 is TGTGCCACCAGCAGAGATAGCAAGCGAGATACGCAGTATTTT. It codes for CATSRDSKRDTQYF.

The chain combines TRBV4-3 with TRBJ2-5, with a possible D match to TRBD1 (6 bases). Trimming took off 1 base at V and 1 base at J, with 16 bases between the two ends. Germline-derived CDR1 and CDR2 are LGHNA and YSLEER. The CDR3 contains 17 residues. The CDR3 DNA reads as TGCGCCAGCAGCCAAGGGAAAGGACAGCTTAGCCAAGAGACCCAGTACTTC. Its protein is CASSQGKGQLSQETQYF.

The chain combines TRBV21-1 with TRBJ2-3; the DNA was not compared with TRBD1, the D call given in the table. TRBV21-1 is termed a pseudogene. CDR3 length equals 17 residues. CDR3 in DNA: TGTGCCAGCAGCAAATACCCCCGGCAGGGTAGAACAGATACGCAGTATTTT. Translated: CASSKYPRQGRTDTQYF.

J is TRBJ2-2 and V is TRBV3-1 (or the pseudogene TRBV3-2); D may be TRBD2 (5 bases). From germline, CDR1 is LGHDT and CDR2 YNNKEL (reference sequence). V was trimmed by 1 base and J by 4 bases, leaving 7 bases between them. This CDR3 is built from 14 residues. The CDR3 DNA is TGTGCCAGCAGCCAAGTGGCGGGCACCGGGGAGCTGTTTTTT. This sequence encodes CASSQVAGTGELFF.

The J gene is TRBJ2-4, the V gene TRBV18; 7 bases are a match to TRBD1. Germline trimming cut 6 bases from V and 8 bases from J; bases unmatched to any gene: 7. The CDR3 spans 13 residues. The germline V gene encodes CDR1 KGHSH and CDR2 LQKENI. The CDR3 is CASSLYRGDIQYF. For the CDR3, the DNA is TGTGCCAGCTCGCTATACAGGGGAGACATTCAGTACTTC.

J is TRBJ1-1 and V is TRBV5-1; D not resolved. Germline-derived CDR1 and CDR2 are SGHRS and YFSETQ. This CDR3 spans 14 amino acids. V lost 0 bases, J lost 0 bases, and 6 bases lay in between. The CDR3: CASSLDNLNTEAFF. In DNA, the CDR3 is TGCGCCAGCAGCTTGGACAACCTGAACACTGAAGCTTTCTTT.

This rearrangement joins TRBV2 to TRBJ1-5, with 7 bases identical to TRBD1. Germline trimming cut 6 bases from V and 7 bases from J; bases unmatched to any gene: 9. This CDR3 region has 14 residues. CDR1 and CDR2 (germline): SNHLY, FYNNEI. This chain's CDR3 is CASRTGTELQPQHF. CDR3 DNA sequence: TGTGCCAGCAGAACCGGGACAGAACTACAGCCCCAGCATTTT.